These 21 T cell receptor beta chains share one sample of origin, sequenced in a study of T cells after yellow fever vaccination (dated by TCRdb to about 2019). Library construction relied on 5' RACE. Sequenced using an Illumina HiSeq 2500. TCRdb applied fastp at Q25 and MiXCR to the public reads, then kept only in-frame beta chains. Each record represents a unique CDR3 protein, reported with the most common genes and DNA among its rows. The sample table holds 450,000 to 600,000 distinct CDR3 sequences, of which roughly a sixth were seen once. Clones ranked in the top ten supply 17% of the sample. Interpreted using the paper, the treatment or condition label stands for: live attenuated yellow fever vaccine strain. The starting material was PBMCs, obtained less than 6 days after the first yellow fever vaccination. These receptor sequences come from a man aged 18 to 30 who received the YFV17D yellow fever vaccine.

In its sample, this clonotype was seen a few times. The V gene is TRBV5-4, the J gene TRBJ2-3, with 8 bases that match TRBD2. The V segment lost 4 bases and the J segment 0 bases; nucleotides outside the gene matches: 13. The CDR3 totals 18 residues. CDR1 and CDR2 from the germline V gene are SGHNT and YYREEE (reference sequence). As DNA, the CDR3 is TGTGCCAGCAGCGATAAACTCATCAGCGGGGGTAGCACAGATACGCAGTATTTT. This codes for CASSDKLISGGSTDTQYF.

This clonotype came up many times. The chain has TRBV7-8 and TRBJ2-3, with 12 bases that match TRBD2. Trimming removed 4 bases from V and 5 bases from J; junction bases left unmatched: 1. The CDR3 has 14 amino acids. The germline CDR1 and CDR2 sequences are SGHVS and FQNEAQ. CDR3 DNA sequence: TGTGCCAGCAGCTCTAGCGGGGGGGGAGATACGCAGTATTTT. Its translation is CASSSSGGGDTQYF.

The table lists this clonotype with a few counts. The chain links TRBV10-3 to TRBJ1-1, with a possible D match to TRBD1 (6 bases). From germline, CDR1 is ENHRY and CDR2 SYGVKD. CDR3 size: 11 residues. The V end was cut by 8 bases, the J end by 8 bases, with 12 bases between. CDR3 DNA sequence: TGTGCCATCCGAGGACAGTCGGAAGCTTTCTTT. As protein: CAIRGQSEAFF.

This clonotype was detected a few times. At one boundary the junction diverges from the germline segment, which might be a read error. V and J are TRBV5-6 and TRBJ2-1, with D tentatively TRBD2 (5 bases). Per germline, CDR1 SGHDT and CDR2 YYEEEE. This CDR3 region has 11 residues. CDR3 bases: TGTGCCAGCAGCTTTGGGTCGGGGAAGGTCTTC. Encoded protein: CASSFGSGKVF.

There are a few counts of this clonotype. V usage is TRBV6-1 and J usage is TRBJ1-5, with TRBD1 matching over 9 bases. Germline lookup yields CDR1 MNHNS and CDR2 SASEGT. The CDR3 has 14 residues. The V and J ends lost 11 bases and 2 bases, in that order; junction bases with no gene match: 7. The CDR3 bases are TGTGCCGCCGGGTGGACAGGGGGCAATCAGCCCCAGCATTTT. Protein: CAAGWTGGNQPQHF.

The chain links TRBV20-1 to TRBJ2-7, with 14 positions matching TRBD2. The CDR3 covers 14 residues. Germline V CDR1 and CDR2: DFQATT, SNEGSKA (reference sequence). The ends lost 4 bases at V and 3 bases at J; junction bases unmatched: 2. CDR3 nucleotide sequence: TGCAGTGCTAAGGGACTAGCGGGGGACTACGAGCAGTACTTC. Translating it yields CSAKGLAGDYEQYF.

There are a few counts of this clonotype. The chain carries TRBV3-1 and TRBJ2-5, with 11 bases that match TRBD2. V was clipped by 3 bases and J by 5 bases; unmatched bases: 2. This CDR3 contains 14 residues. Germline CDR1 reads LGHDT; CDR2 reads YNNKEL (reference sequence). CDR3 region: CASSHPSGGETQYF. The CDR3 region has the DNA TGTGCCAGCAGCCATCCTAGCGGGGGGGAGACCCAGTACTTC.

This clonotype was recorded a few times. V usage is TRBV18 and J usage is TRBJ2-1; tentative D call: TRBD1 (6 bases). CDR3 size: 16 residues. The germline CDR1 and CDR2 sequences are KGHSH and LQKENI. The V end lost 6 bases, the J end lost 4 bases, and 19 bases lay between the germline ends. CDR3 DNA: TGTGCCAGCTCCCGCAGGGGCGGAGAGGAGTACAATGAGCAGTTCTTC. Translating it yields CASSRRGGEEYNEQFF.

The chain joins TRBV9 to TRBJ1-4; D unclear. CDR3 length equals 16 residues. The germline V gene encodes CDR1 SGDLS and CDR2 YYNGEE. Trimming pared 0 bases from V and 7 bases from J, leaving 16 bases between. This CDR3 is CASSVVADRNGEKLFF. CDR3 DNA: TGTGCCAGCAGCGTAGTAGCGGACCGCAATGGTGAAAAACTGTTTTTT.

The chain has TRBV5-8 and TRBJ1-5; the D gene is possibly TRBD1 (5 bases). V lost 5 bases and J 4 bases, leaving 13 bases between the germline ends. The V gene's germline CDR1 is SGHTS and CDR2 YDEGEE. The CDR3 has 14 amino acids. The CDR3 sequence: CASRWQGTNQPQHF. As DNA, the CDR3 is TGTGCCAGCAGGTGGCAGGGTACGAATCAGCCCCAGCATTTT.

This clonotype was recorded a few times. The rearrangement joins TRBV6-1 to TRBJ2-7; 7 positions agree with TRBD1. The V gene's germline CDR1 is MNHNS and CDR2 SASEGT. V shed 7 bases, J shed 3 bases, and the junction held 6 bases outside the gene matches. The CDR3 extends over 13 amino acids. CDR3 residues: CASTRTGLYEQYF. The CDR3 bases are TGTGCCAGCACACGGACAGGCCTCTACGAGCAGTACTTC.

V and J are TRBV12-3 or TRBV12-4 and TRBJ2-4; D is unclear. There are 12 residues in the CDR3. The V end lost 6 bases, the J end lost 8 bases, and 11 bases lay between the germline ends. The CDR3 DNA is TGTGCCAGCAGCCCAATGGGTGACATTCAGTACTTC. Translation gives CASSPMGDIQYF.

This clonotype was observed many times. The CDR3 DNA follows: TGTGCCAGCAGCTTTCTGAATTCACCCCTCCACTTT. Translation gives CASSFLNSPLHF. The genes are TRBV12-3 or TRBV12-4 and TRBJ1-6; D is ambiguous. V gave up 6 bases and J gave up 7 bases, with 7 bases separating them. The CDR3 sequence is 12 residues long.

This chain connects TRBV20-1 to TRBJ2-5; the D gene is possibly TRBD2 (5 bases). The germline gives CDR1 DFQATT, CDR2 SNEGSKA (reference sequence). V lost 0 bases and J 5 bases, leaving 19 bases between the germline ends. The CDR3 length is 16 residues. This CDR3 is CSARDGRALGGETQYF. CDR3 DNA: TGCAGTGCTAGAGACGGGCGGGCTTTAGGTGGCGAGACCCAGTACTTC.

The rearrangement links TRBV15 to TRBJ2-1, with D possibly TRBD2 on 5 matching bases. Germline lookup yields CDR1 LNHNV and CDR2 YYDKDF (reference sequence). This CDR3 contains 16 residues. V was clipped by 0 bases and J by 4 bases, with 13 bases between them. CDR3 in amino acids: CATSREPDSRYNEQFF. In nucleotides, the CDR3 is TGTGCCACCAGCAGAGAACCGGACTCACGATACAATGAGCAGTTCTTC.

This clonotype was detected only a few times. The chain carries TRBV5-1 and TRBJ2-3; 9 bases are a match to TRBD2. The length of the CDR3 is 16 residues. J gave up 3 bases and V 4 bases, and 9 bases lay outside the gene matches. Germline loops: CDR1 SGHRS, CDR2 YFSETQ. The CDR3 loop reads CASSTSLAGVTDTQYF. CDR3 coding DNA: TGCGCCAGCAGCACCTCCTTAGCGGGGGTAACAGATACGCAGTATTTT.

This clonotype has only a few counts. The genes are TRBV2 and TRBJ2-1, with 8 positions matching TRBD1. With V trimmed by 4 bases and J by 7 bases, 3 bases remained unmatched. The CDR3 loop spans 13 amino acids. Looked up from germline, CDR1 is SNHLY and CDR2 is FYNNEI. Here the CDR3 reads CASSADRVNEQFF. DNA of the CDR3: TGTGCCAGCAGTGCGGACAGGGTGAATGAGCAGTTCTTC. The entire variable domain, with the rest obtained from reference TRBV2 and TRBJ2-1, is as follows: EPEVTQTPSHQVTQMGQEVILRCVPISNHLYFYWYRQILGQKVEFLVSFYNNEISEKSEIFDDQFSVERPDGSNFTLKIRSTKLEDSAMYFCASSADRVNEQFFGPGTRLTVL.

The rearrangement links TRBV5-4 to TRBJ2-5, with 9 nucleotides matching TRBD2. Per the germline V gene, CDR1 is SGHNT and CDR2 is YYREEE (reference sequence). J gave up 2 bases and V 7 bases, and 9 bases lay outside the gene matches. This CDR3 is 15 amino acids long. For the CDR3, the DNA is TGTGCCAGCGCCACTAGCGGGCTCCTTCAAGAGACCCAGTACTTC. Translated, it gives CASATSGLLQETQYF. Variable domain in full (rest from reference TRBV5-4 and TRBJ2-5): ETGVTQSPTHLIKTRGQQVTLRCSSQSGHNTVSWYQQALGQGPQFIFQYYREEENGRGNFPPRFSGLQFPNYSSELNVNALELDDSALYLCASATSGLLQETQYFGPGTRLLVL.

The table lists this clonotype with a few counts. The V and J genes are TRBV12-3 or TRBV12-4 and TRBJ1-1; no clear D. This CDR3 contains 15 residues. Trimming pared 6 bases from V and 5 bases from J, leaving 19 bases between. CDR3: CASSQNPALATEAFF. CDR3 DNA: TGTGCCAGCAGCCAAAACCCCGCCCTTGCGACTGAAGCTTTCTTT.

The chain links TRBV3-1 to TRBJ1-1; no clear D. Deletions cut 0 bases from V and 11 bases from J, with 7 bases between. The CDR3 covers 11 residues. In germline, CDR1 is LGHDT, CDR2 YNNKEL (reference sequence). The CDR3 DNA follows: TGTGCCAGCAGCCAAGACTCTCCCGCTTTCTTT. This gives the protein CASSQDSPAFF.

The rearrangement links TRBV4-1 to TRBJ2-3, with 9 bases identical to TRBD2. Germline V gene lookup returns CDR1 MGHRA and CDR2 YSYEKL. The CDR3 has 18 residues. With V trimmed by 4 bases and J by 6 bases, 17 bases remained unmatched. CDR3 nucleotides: TGCGCCAGCAGCCCCTCAGGGTCCGCGGGGGGGCCCCGCGATACGCAGTATTTT. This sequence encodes CASSPSGSAGGPRDTQYF.